This TCR beta chain was documented in a study of blood T cell repertoires in COVID-19. Sequencing used immunoSEQ multiplex PCR; TCRdb keeps in-frame clones, though not all of them. This sample has under 200,000 clones; about 88% occur once, and the top ten carry about 0.98%. With 10 bases clipped from V and 0 bases from J, the junction kept 10 bases outside the gene matches. Germline V gene data show CDR1 as KGHDR and CDR2 as SFDVKD. This CDR3 has 16 residues. The TCR comes from a man between 18 and 35 years old with acute or convalescent COVID-19. Material for sequencing was peripheral blood. The chain couples TRBV24-1 to TRBJ2-3, with 9 nucleotides matching TRBD1. CDR3 region: CATAGTGNPSTDTQYF. The CDR3 region has the DNA TGTGCCACTGCGGGGACAGGGAACCCTAGCACAGATACGCAGTATTTT.